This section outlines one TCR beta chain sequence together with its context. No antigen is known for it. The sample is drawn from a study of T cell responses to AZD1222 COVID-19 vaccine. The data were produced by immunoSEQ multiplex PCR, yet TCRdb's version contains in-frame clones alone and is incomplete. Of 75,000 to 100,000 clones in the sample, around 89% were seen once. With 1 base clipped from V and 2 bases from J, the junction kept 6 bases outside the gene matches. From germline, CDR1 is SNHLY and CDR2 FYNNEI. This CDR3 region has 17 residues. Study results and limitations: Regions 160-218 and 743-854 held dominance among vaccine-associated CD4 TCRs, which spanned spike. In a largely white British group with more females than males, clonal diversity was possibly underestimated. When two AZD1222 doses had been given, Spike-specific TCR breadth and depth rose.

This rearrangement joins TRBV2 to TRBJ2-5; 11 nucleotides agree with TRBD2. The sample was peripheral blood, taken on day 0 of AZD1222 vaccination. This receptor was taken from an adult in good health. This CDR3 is CASSEDLAGGSQETQYF. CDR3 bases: TGTGCCAGCAGTGAAGACCTAGCGGGGGGTTCTCAAGAGACCCAGTACTTC.